These T cell receptor beta chains were read from a single sample in a study of cytomegalovirus exposure and HLA in healthy donors. TCRdb's copy holds only in-frame clones and misses some; the assay was immunoSEQ multiplex PCR. In the table there are 150,000 to 200,000 clones, 79% of which are singletons. Source material: PBMCs. The receptors stem from a woman in her thirties or forties in good health and CMV-seronegative. The CDR3 runs from the conserved cysteine through the conserved F or W. D genes are given only for firm matches. Not every row has a clone size; where given, it reads once, few, many or a size class.

cdr3_length	clone_size	v_call	d_call	j_call	cdr3_nt	cdr3_aa
13	-	TRBV28	-	TRBJ1-2	TGTGCCAGCAGTTGGGGAGGTGGCTATGGCTACACCTTC	CASSWGGGYGYTF
13	once	TRBV6-1	-	TRBJ1-1	TGTGCCAGCAGCACAGGGTTGGACACTGAAGCTTTCTTT	CASSTGLDTEAFF
13	-	TRBV27	-	TRBJ2-5	TGTGCCAGCAGTCCCGGAGCGGAAGAGACCCAGTACTTC	CASSPGAEETQYF
15	-	TRBV7-9	-	TRBJ1-4	TGTGCCAGCAGCCCATCTAACAGGGAGCGTGAAAAACTGTTTTTT	CASSPSNREREKLFF
14	once	TRBV6-4	TRBD2	TRBJ2-3	TGTGCCAGCAGTGTACTAGCGGGGGCAGATACGCAGTATTTT	CASSVLAGADTQYF
14	once	TRBV6-5	TRBD1	TRBJ2-7	TGTGCCAGCAGGGCCGGGACAGGGACATACGAGCAGTACTTC	CASRAGTGTYEQYF
19	-	TRBV19	-	TRBJ2-6	TGTGCCAGTAGGGGAACCCGGGACAAAGCCCCGTCCGGGGCCAACGTCCTGACTTTC	CASRGTRDKAPSGANVLTF
13	-	TRBV5-1	TRBD1	TRBJ1-2	TGCGCCAGCAGGTGGGACAGGGGAGATGGCTACACCTTC	CASRWDRGDGYTF
15	-	TRBV6-1	TRBD1	TRBJ2-7	TGTGCCAGCAGTGAGTGGACAGGGGGTTCCTACGAGCAGTACTTC	CASSEWTGGSYEQYF
15	-	TRBV7-2	-	TRBJ1-1	TGTGCCAGCAGCCTAAGGACACTTTTGAACACTGAAGCTTTCTTT	CASSLRTLLNTEAFF
15	-	TRBV6-6	-	TRBJ2-5	TGTGCCAGCAGTTACGGAGTCTCGGGGCAAGAGACCCAGTACTTC	CASSYGVSGQETQYF
16	-	TRBV11-3	-	TRBJ2-2	TGTGCCAGCAGCTTATCGGGGATTTCGGTCACCGGGGAGCTGTTTTTT	CASSLSGISVTGELFF
15	-	TRBV7-9	TRBD2	TRBJ2-7	TGTGCCAGCAGCTTAAACGGCGGGGGGACCTACGAGCAGTACTTC	CASSLNGGGTYEQYF
15	-	TRBV14	-	TRBJ2-1	TGTGCCAGCAGCCAAGTCTTGGGGCCCTACAATGAGCAGTTCTTC	CASSQVLGPYNEQFF
14	-	TRBV9	-	TRBJ1-6	TGTGCCAGCAGCGTAGACGGCAGGGATTCACCCCTCCACTTT	CASSVDGRDSPLHF
13	-	TRBV23-1	-	TRBJ2-4	TGCGCCAGCAGTCAATCAACAGGGAGCATTCAGTACTTC	CASSQSTGSIQYF
15	-	TRBV11-2	TRBD1	TRBJ2-3	TGTGCCAGCAGCGAAAACAGGGGGCGTACAGATACGCAGTATTTT	CASSENRGRTDTQYF
14	-	TRBV5-6	-	TRBJ1-3	TGTGCCAGCAGCTTGCAGGGGCTGCGAAACACCATATATTTT	CASSLQGLRNTIYF
17	-	TRBV2	TRBD1	TRBJ2-7	TGTGCCAGCACTCTGGAGGCCAGGGGGCGCAACAAACTCGAGCAGTACTTC	CASTLEARGRNKLEQYF
13	once	TRBV7-2	TRBD1	TRBJ2-7	TGTGCCAGCTCCCGGGACAGGGACTACGAGCAGTACTTC	CASSRDRDYEQYF
16	-	TRBV18	-	TRBJ1-1	TGTGCCAGCTCACCGCCCCTCAGGGTTGGAAACACTGAAGCTTTCTTT	CASSPPLRVGNTEAFF
16	-	TRBV28	-	TRBJ2-7	TGTGCCAGCAGTCCCGACCCGGCAGGGGGGATGTACGAGCAGTACTTC	CASSPDPAGGMYEQYF
17	-	TRBV13	TRBD2	TRBJ2-1	TGTGCCAGCAGCTACCCTTCGGGGGGTATAAAGGGCAATGAGCAGTTCTTC	CASSYPSGGIKGNEQFF
15	-	TRBV5-1	TRBD2	TRBJ2-7	TGCGCCAGCAGCTTATCAGCGGGAGAACCGGGGGAGCAGTACTTC	CASSLSAGEPGEQYF
16	-	TRBV13	TRBD1	TRBJ2-5	TGTGCCAGCAGCTTCGGACAGGGGACGGAGAGGGAGACCCAGTACTTC	CASSFGQGTERETQYF
16	-	TRBV21-1	-	TRBJ2-1	TGTGCCAGCAGCAACAGCCGGGACAGGGAATACAATGAGCAGTTCTTC	CASSNSRDREYNEQFF
13	-	TRBV5-4	-	TRBJ2-7	TGTGCCAGCAGCTTGTCGGAGGGTTACGAGCAGTACTTC	CASSLSEGYEQYF
14	-	TRBV5-4	-	TRBJ2-3	TGTGCCAGCAGCATGGGCGAGCGAACAGATACGCAGTATTTT	CASSMGERTDTQYF
15	-	TRBV19	TRBD1	TRBJ2-7	TGTGCCAATCATCCCCGGCAGGGGGTGTCCTACGAGCAGTACTTC	CANHPRQGVSYEQYF
17	-	TRBV23-1	TRBD2	TRBJ2-7	TGCGCCAGCAGTCAATCGGCGCGGGGGCGGGAGGACTACGAGCAGTACTTC	CASSQSARGREDYEQYF
14	few	TRBV5-8	-	TRBJ2-7	TGTGCCAGCAGCTCCCGACAGGGACTCTACGAGCAGTACTTC	CASSSRQGLYEQYF
17	-	TRBV4-1	TRBD1	TRBJ1-3	TGCGCCAGCAGCCAAGAATGGGACAGGGGGACGGGAAACACCATATATTTT	CASSQEWDRGTGNTIYF
15	-	TRBV4-1	-	TRBJ1-4	TGCGCCAGCAGCCTCGGACGGACTTTTAATGAAAAACTGTTTTTT	CASSLGRTFNEKLFF
17	-	TRBV19	TRBD2	TRBJ2-5	TGTGCCAGTAGTATTGGGACTAGCGGGAGGGCCTGGGAGACCCAGTACTTC	CASSIGTSGRAWETQYF
13	-	TRBV12-5	-	TRBJ2-7	TGTGCTAGTGGTTTGACGGGTGGCCACGAGCAGTACTTC	CASGLTGGHEQYF
17	-	TRBV14	TRBD2	TRBJ2-7	TGTGCCAGCAGCCAGGGACTAGCGGGAGTGGTTTCCTACGAGCAGTACTTC	CASSQGLAGVVSYEQYF
15	-	TRBV6-5	-	TRBJ1-1	TGTGCCAGCAGTTACTCAGGGGTCTACGACACTGAAGCTTTCTTT	CASSYSGVYDTEAFF
15	-	TRBV11-2	TRBD2	TRBJ2-2	TGTGCCAGCAGCCCAGCGGGGGGAGCGACCGGGGAGCTGTTTTTT	CASSPAGGATGELFF
15	-	TRBV2	-	TRBJ2-1	TGTGCCAGCAGGCAGGGTTCTGGTTCCTACAATGAGCAGTTCTTC	CASRQGSGSYNEQFF
14	-	TRBV5-1	-	TRBJ2-7	TGCGCCAGCAGCTTGGTAGGGGGGGCCTACGAGCAGTACTTC	CASSLVGGAYEQYF
13	-	TRBV30	TRBD1	TRBJ1-2	TGTGCCTGGGTTCCGGGACAGGGTAGTGGCTACACCTTC	CAWVPGQGSGYTF
13	-	TRBV6-5	TRBD2	TRBJ2-7	TGTGCCAGCGGGACTAGCGGGAATTACGAGCAGTACTTC	CASGTSGNYEQYF
17	-	TRBV5-4	-	TRBJ1-6	TGTGCCAGCAGCTCGAGGGCAGGGGCCGCACATAATTCACCCCTCCACTTT	CASSSRAGAAHNSPLHF
14	-	TRBV2	TRBD1	TRBJ1-4	TGTGCCAGCAGTGAAGGCAGGGGGAATGAAAAACTGTTTTTT	CASSEGRGNEKLFF